This TCR beta chain was sequenced during a study of T-cell reconstitution after alpha-beta-depleted transplantation in children. Points from the study as a whole: There were reportedly several hundred expanded graft clones from which alpha-beta T cells came about two months after transplant. One year after transplant, T-cell counts and diversity came mostly from newly produced T cells.

This clonotype was recorded at least ten times. The target antigen is unknown. Library preparation (for TCRbeta) was performed with unique molecular identifiers. MiXCR was run by TCRdb on the PCR reads, yielding one entry per CDR3 protein. The sample has about 300,000 distinct CDR3 sequences, 6.5% to 9% seen once. Looked up from germline, CDR1 is SGHRS and CDR2 is YFSETQ. Trimming removed 3 bases from V and 4 bases from J; junction bases left unmatched: 5. The CDR3 contains 14 residues. This clonotype was obtained from a female patient aged 2-15 years who had a stem cell transplant for Fanconi anemia, so the T cells may come from the graft donor. Material: peripheral blood, obtained 360 days after TCRalphabeta/CD19-depleted stem cell transplant. V usage is TRBV5-1 and J usage is TRBJ1-1; 8 bases map to TRBD1. The CDR3 bases are TGCGCCAGCAGCTCTACGGACAGGGCCACTGAAGCTTTCTTT. The encoded protein is CASSSTDRATEAFF.